Listed here are 6 T cell receptor beta chains from one sample, sequenced in a study of cytomegalovirus exposure and HLA in healthy donors. The PCR employed 60 Vbeta primers together with 13 Jbeta primers. Repertoires were generated with immunoSEQ multiplex PCR, while TCRdb's copy carries only in-frame clones and drops some. The table has roughly 120,000 clones, roughly 70% seen once. Input material: PBMCs. Receptors were obtained from a man younger than 35 in good health and CMV-seropositive.

The rearrangement joins TRBV5-1 to TRBJ1-1, with D perhaps matching TRBD1 (5 bases). There are 15 residues in the CDR3. The germline V and J ends were trimmed by 0 bases and 3 bases, with 12 bases remaining between them. The germline CDR1 and CDR2 sequences are SGHRS and YFSETQ. CDR3 nucleotides: TGCGCCAGCAGCTTGGGCTGGGGAGGGGACACTGAAGCTTTCTTT. It encodes CASSLGWGGDTEAFF. The full variable domain, in which reference TRBV5-1 and TRBJ1-1 provide the parts outside the CDR3, is KAGVTQTPRYLIKTRGQQVTLSCSPISGHRSVSWYQQTPGQGLQFLFEYFSETQRNKGNFPGRFSGRQFSNSRSEMNVSTLELGDSALYLCASSLGWGGDTEAFFGQGTRLTVV.

The chain combines TRBV27 with TRBJ2-5, with 9 bases identical to TRBD1. Looked up from germline, CDR1 is MNHEY and CDR2 is SMNVEV (reference sequence). The CDR3 runs to 15 residues. Unmatched junction bases numbered 11, after V lost 6 bases and J lost 6 bases. This chain's CDR3 is CASSPRDRVGKTQYF. The DNA of the CDR3 is TGTGCCAGCAGCCCCCGGGACAGGGTTGGGAAGACCCAGTACTTC.

The rearrangement links TRBV6-5 to TRBJ2-3; 8 bases are a match to TRBD2. V lost 7 bases, J lost 0 bases, and 6 bases stayed unmatched. The CDR3 extends over 15 amino acids. Looked up from germline, CDR1 is MNHEY and CDR2 is SVGAGI. The CDR3 region is CASNEAGASTDTQYF. CDR3 bases: TGTGCCAGCAACGAAGCGGGGGCTAGCACAGATACGCAGTATTTT.

This chain joins TRBV5-4 and TRBJ2-1; 8 nucleotides match TRBD1. Looked up from germline, CDR1 is SGHNT and CDR2 is YYREEE (reference sequence). The CDR3 covers 15 residues. J was trimmed by 6 bases and V by 0 bases; bases with no gene match: 5. The CDR3 is CASSLVGQGLNEQFF. CDR3 coding DNA: TGTGCCAGCAGCTTGGTCGGACAGGGTCTCAATGAGCAGTTCTTC.

V and J are TRBV2 and TRBJ1-2; maybe TRBD1 (6 bases). Per germline, CDR1 SNHLY and CDR2 FYNNEI. V lost 7 bases to trimming and J lost 4 bases, with 16 bases between them. The CDR3 is 14 amino acids. CDR3 nucleotides: TGTGCCAGCACAGACTTGGGGGGGGCCTATGGCTACACCTTC. This encodes CASTDLGGAYGYTF.

The DNA for the CDR3 is TGTGCCAGCCGACTAGCGGGGGACCAAGAGACCCAGTACTTC. Its translation: CASRLAGDQETQYF. The chain links TRBV19 to TRBJ2-5; TRBD2 agrees at 12 bases. The CDR3 runs to 14 residues. In germline, CDR1 is LNHDA, CDR2 SQIVND (reference sequence). The V segment lost 9 bases and the J segment 0 bases; nucleotides outside the gene matches: 2.